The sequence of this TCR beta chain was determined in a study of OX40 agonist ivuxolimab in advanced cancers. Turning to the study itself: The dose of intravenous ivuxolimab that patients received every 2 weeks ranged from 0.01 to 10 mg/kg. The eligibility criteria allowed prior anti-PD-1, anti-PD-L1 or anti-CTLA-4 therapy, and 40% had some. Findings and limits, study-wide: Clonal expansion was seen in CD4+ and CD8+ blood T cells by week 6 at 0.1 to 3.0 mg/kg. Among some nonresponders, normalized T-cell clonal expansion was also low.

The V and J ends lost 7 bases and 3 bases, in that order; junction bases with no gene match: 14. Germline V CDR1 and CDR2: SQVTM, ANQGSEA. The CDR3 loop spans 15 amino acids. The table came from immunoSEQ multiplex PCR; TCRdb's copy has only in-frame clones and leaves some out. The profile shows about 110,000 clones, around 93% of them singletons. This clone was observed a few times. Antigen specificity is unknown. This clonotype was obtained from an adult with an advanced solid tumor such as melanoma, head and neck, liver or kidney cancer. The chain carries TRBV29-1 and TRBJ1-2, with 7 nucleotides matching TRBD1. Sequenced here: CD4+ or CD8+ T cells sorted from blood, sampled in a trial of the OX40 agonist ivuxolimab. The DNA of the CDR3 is TGCAGCGCTCTGACCCCCGTAGGGGGCGACTATGGCTACACCTTC. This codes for CSALTPVGGDYGYTF. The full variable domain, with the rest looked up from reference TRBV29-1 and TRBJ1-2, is SAVISQKPSRDICQRGTSLTIQCQVDSQVTMMFWYRQQPGQSLTLIATANQGSEATYESGFVIDKFPISRPNLTFSTLTVSNMSPEDSSIYLCSALTPVGGDYGYTFGSGTRLTVV.